The T cell receptor beta chain under discussion was sequenced for a study of beta chain features in type 1 diabetes. Regarding the study as a whole: VDJ junctions in type 1 diabetes patients carried more deletions and fewer insertions. Among patients with Type 1 diabetes, TCRB CDR3s were moderately but significantly shorter in every one of the four CD4+ subsets.

Around 120 mL of blood, on average, came from one heparinised draw per donor. This clone appeared a few times. The antigen remains undetermined. cDNA synthesis used the whole RNA isolate, giving expressed TCRB sequences. Using immunoSEQ multiplex PCR, the repertoire was profiled, and TCRdb retains in-frame clones only, with some absent. The repertoire holds about 240,000 clones, about 14% seen once, with roughly 0.02% in the top ten. This sequence originates from a man aged 25 to 40 with type 1 diabetes. Sample: naive CD4+ T cells from blood.

In nucleotides, the CDR3 is TGTGCCAGTGCGGGGGAGTGGGGGGAGACCCAGTACTTC. Protein product: CASAGEWGETQYF. This sequence joins TRBV2 and TRBJ2-5; 7 bases are shared with TRBD2. This CDR3 is 13 amino acids long. Germline V gives CDR1 SNHLY, CDR2 FYNNEI. Trimming took 9 bases from V and 5 from J; bases not matched to a gene: 9.